The 9 T cell receptor beta chains presented below share a single source sample, sequenced in a study of blood T cell repertoires in COVID-19. Here immunoSEQ multiplex PCR was the method, and the copy in TCRdb shows in-frame clones only, minus some. The table shows tens of thousands of clones, with approximately 80% occurring only once. Specimen: peripheral blood. Receptors were obtained from a man aged 55 to 70 with acute or convalescent COVID-19.

The V and J genes are TRBV7-3 and TRBJ1-1, with TRBD1 matching over 7 bases. Trimming took 3 bases from V and 3 from J; bases not matched to a gene: 7. The CDR3 is 15 residues long. Germline CDR1 reads SGHTA; CDR2 reads FQGTGA. As DNA, the CDR3 is TGTGCCAGCAGCTTGACAGGGCTCGGCGACACTGAAGCTTTCTTT. Residues: CASSLTGLGDTEAFF.

The chain is built from TRBV14 and TRBJ2-5; D not certain. The CDR3 covers 13 residues. V dropped 4 bases and J dropped 2 bases, with 8 bases sitting between them. The V gene's germline CDR1 is SGHDN and CDR2 FVKESK. This CDR3 reads CASSRHLQETQYF. CDR3 nucleotides: TGTGCCAGCAGCCGACATCTACAAGAGACCCAGTACTTC.

This clone was seen once. The chain couples TRBV12-3 or TRBV12-4 to TRBJ1-1; TRBD1 aligns across 9 bases. This CDR3 spans 13 amino acids. V trimming: 8 bases; J trimming: 3 bases; junction bases outside the gene matches: 4. The DNA for the CDR3 is TGTGCCAGCCAATGGGACAGGGACACTGAAGCTTTCTTT. Amino acid sequence: CASQWDRDTEAFF.

This clone came up a few times. The chain carries TRBV19 and TRBJ1-5; possible D gene TRBD1, 6 bases. The CDR3 contains 14 residues. Trimming stripped 5 bases from V and 3 bases from J, with 11 bases between. Per germline, CDR1 LNHDA and CDR2 SQIVND (reference sequence). The CDR3 nucleotides read TGTGCCAGTAGTGAGACAGGCTACAATCAGCCCCAGCATTTT. As protein: CASSETGYNQPQHF.

The chain links TRBV7-9 to TRBJ1-5; D is perhaps TRBD1 (6 bases). The germline CDR1 and CDR2 sequences are SEHNR and FQNEAQ (reference sequence). Trimming left V 2 bases short and J 7 bases short, with 9 bases between. The CDR3 runs to 13 residues. This chain's CDR3 is CASSLYREQPQHF. CDR3 bases: TGTGCCAGCAGCTTATACAGGGAGCAGCCCCAGCATTTT. Full variable domain (remainder filled in from reference TRBV7-9 and TRBJ1-5): DTGVSQNPRHKITKRGQNVTFRCDPISEHNRLYWYRQTLGQGPEFLTYFQNEAQLEKSRLLSDRFSAERPKGSFSTLEIQRTEQGDSAMYLCASSLYREQPQHFGDGTRLSIL.

The rearrangement uses TRBV6-5 and TRBJ1-1, with 8 bases that match TRBD1. Germline lookup yields CDR1 MNHEY and CDR2 SVGAGI. This CDR3 is 12 amino acids long. After removal of 5 bases from V and 9 bases from J, the junction contained 5 bases not matched to a gene. This CDR3 is CASSPDRGKAFF. CDR3 DNA: TGTGCCAGCAGTCCCGACAGGGGCAAAGCTTTCTTT.

The V gene is TRBV12-3 or TRBV12-4, the J gene TRBJ1-5, with a possible D match to TRBD1 (5 bases). CDR3 length: 11 residues. Trimming cost V 4 bases and J 10 bases, with 8 bases left between them. The CDR3 spells CASSSTGPQHF. The DNA for the CDR3 is TGTGCCAGCAGTTCTACAGGTCCCCAGCATTTT.

This chain joins TRBV6-1 and TRBJ2-3; TRBD1 is a possible D gene (5 bases). The CDR3 totals 16 residues. CDR1 and CDR2 from the germline V gene are MNHNS and SASEGT. Trimming shortened V by 5 bases and J by 1 base, and 16 bases separated the two germline ends. The CDR3: CASSQETGRGTDTQYF. In nucleotides, the CDR3 is TGTGCCAGCAGTCAAGAGACTGGCAGGGGCACAGATACGCAGTATTTT.

This clone was seen just once. The J gene is TRBJ2-5, the V gene TRBV20-1; D is uncertain. The CDR3 extends over 11 amino acids. Germline CDR1 reads DFQATT; CDR2 reads SNEGSKA (reference sequence). Trimming shortened V by 4 bases and J by 3 bases, and 6 bases separated the two germline ends. DNA of the CDR3: TGCAGTGCTAAGCCCGAAGAGACCCAGTACTTC. Translating it yields CSAKPEETQYF.